This T cell receptor (beta chain) was profiled in a study of siplizumab effects on memory and regulatory T cells. Study observations and caveats: Proliferating clones, CD4+ or CD8+, lacked an assignable naive or memory phenotype in roughly 75-95% of cases.

Using immunoSEQ multiplex PCR, the repertoire was profiled, and TCRdb retains in-frame clones only, with some absent. The table includes about 63,000 clones, approximately 82% detected once. About this clone: Its antigen is not known.

Sequences were generated from unstimulated naive, memory, effector memory and TEMRA subsets in three donor pairs. The CDR3 is 14 residues long. J lost 0 bases, V lost 7 bases, and 6 bases had no gene match. The chain uses TRBV23-1 and TRBJ2-7; 7 nucleotides match TRBD1. TRBV23-1 is noted as an ORF with a role that remains uncertain. The clonotype was recovered from a human donor in good health. The sequenced sample was memory CD4+ T cells sorted from blood. The CDR3: CASTLGDSSYEQYF. Written as DNA, the CDR3 is TGCGCCAGCACTCTCGGGGACAGCTCCTACGAGCAGTACTTC.